This T cell receptor (beta chain) was sequenced in a study of TET2 disruption in CD19-targeted CAR T cells. TCRdb's copy holds only in-frame clones and misses some; the assay was immunoSEQ multiplex PCR. The sample features approximately 27,000 clones, with more than 1.5% in its top ten. Specified treatment: autologous CTL019 cells: CD19 CAR with 4-1BB and CD3 zeta domains. CDR1 is SGHDT, CDR2 YYEEEE, per germline. This CDR3 comprises 13 residues. Points on this clone: The antigen is unknown. The CDR3 end is not reached by the read, which stops 3 residues before it; the germline J gene fills it in.

This receptor was taken from a man aged 65 to 79 with chronic lymphocytic leukemia. The J gene is TRBJ2-4, the V gene TRBV5-6, with D perhaps TRBD1 (6 bases). Sequenced material: CD8- CAR+ T cells sorted from cultured blood T cells, taken for CD19 CAR T cell therapy. Stated subset: CD8-negative CAR-positive T cells from the infusion product. CDR3 sequence reads: CASSLYDRHGQYF. The sequenced part of the CDR3 DNA is TGTGCCAGCAGCCTATATGACAGGCATGGT. Supplemented by reference TRBV5-6 and TRBJ2-4, the full variable domain reads DAGVTQSPTHLIKTRGQQVTLRCSPKSGHDTVSWYQQALGQGPQFIFQYYEEEERQRGNFPDRFSGHQFPNYSSELNVNALLLGDSALYLCASSLYDRHGQYFGAGTRLSVL.